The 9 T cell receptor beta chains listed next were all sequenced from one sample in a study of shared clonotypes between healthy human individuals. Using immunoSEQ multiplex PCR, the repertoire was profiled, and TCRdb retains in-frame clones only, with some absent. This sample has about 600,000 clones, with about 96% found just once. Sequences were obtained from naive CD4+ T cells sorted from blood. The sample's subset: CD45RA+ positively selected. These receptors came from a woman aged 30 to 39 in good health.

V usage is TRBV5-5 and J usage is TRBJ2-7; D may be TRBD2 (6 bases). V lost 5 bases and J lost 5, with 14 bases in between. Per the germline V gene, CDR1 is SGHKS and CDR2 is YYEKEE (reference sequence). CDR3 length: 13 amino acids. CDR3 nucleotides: TGTGCCAGCAGAGCGACTAGTTCTCACGAGCAGTACTTC. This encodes CASRATSSHEQYF.

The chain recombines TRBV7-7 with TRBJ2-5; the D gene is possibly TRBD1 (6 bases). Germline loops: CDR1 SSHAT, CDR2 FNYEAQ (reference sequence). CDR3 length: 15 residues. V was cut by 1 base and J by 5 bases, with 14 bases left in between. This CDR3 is CASSLGGGVRETQYF. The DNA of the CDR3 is TGTGCCAGCAGCTTAGGTGGGGGCGTTCGGGAGACCCAGTACTTC.

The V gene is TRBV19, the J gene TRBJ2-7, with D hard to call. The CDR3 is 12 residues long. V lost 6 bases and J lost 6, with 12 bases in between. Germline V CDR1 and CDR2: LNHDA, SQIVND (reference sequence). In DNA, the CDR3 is TGTGCCAGTAGCCCCGTTCCGGGCGAGCAGTACTTC. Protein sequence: CASSPVPGEQYF.

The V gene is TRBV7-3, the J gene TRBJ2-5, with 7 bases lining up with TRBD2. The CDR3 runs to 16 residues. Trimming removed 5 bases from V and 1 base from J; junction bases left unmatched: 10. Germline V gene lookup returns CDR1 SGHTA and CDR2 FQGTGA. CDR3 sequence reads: CASSPLGGGFQETQYF. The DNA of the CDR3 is TGTGCCAGCAGCCCCCTGGGGGGGGGATTCCAAGAGACCCAGTACTTC.

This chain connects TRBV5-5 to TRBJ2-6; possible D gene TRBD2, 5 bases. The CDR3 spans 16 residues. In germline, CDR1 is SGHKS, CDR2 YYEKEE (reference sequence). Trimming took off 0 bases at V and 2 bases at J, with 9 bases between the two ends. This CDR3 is CASSLGGLPGANVLTF. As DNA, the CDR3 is TGTGCCAGCAGCTTGGGAGGGCTCCCTGGGGCCAACGTCCTGACTTTC.

CDR3 in amino acids: CASTNTGLPNYGYTF. CDR3 DNA sequence: TGTGCCAGTACGAACACGGGACTCCCGAACTATGGCTACACCTTC. The chain couples TRBV19 to TRBJ1-2; perhaps TRBD1 as D (5 bases). Trimming stripped 7 bases from V and 2 bases from J, with 17 bases between. The CDR3 sequence is 15 residues long. CDR1 and CDR2 (germline): LNHDA, SQIVND (reference sequence).

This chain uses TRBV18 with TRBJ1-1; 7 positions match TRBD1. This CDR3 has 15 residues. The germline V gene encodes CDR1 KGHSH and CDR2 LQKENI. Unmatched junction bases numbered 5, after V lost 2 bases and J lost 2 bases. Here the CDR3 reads CASSPSGTVNTEAFF. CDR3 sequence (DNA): TGTGCCAGCTCACCATCCGGGACAGTTAACACTGAAGCTTTCTTT.

CDR3 sequence (DNA): TGTGCCAGCTCATTACAGGGGGCCTCTGGAAACACCATATATTTT. This encodes CASSLQGASGNTIYF. The chain employs TRBV18 and TRBJ1-3, with TRBD1 matching over 9 bases. CDR1 is KGHSH and CDR2 is LQKENI in the germline V gene. The CDR3 loop spans 15 amino acids. Unmatched junction bases numbered 2, after V lost 5 bases and J lost 0 bases.

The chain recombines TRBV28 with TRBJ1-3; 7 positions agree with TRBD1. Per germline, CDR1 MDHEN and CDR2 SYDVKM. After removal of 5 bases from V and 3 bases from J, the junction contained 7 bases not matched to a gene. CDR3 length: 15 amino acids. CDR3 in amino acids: CASSHRGLDGNTIYF. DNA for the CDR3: TGTGCCAGCAGTCATAGGGGGCTGGATGGAAACACCATATATTTT.